This T cell receptor (beta chain) was sequenced during a study of blood T cell repertoires in COVID-19. Turning to the study itself: The samples span acute and convalescent COVID-19 from the United States, Italy and Spain.

Study members were between about 18 and 95 years old and lived in approximately 25 US regions. The repertoire was sequenced with immunoSEQ multiplex PCR; TCRdb's copy has only in-frame clones and lacks some. The sample lists approximately 240,000 clones, more than 80% seen once, with 3% to 4% in the top ten. As concerns this clone: Other DNA sequences in this specimen translate into the identical CDR3.

The origin of this receptor is a woman between 18 and 29 years old in a cohort exposed to, infected with or recovered from COVID-19 (not recorded which). Sequenced input: PBMCs or T cells enriched from blood (not recorded which).

CDR3 in DNA: TGTGCCAGCAGCCAGGGATACACTGAAGCTTTCTTT. Protein: CASSQGYTEAFF. V usage is TRBV6-5 and J usage is TRBJ1-1; a weak D match, TRBD1 (5 bases). The V end was cut by 6 bases, the J end by 3 bases, with 8 bases between. The CDR3 runs 12 residues. Germline V gives CDR1 MNHEY, CDR2 SVGAGI.